Below, 6 T cell receptor beta chains from the same sample are listed, as sequenced in a study of T-cell memory formation after mild COVID-19. MiXCR, applied by TCRdb to the 5' RACE reads, yields one record per CDR3 protein. The sample holds approximately 290,000 distinct CDR3 sequences, 8% to 10% seen once. Sequenced input: PBMCs or a T cell subset sorted from them (not recorded which). The receptors stem from a man in his late teens or twenties who had mild COVID-19 (a few samples of this study predate the infection). Cell type and time point are not known.

This clonotype was recorded a few times. This sequence joins TRBV4-3 and TRBJ2-2; 10 bases agree with TRBD2. CDR1 and CDR2 (germline): LGHNA, YSLEER. With V trimmed by 0 bases and J by 3 bases, 10 bases remained unmatched. This CDR3 has 19 amino acids. CDR3 sequence reads: CASSQDLVAGGRDTGELFF. The CDR3 nucleotides read TGCGCCAGCAGCCAAGATCTGGTAGCGGGGGGCCGGGACACCGGGGAGCTGTTTTTT.

The rearrangement joins TRBV7-2 to TRBJ2-4; D is possibly TRBD2 (5 bases). Deletions cut 5 bases from V and 0 bases from J, with 8 bases between. The germline gives CDR1 SGHTA, CDR2 FQGNSA. CDR3 length: 14 residues. CDR3 sequence (DNA): TGTGCCAGCAGCACGGGGATAGCCAAAAACATTCAGTACTTC. It is translated as CASSTGIAKNIQYF.

This clonotype appeared many times. V and J are TRBV5-1 and TRBJ2-5, with D possibly called TRBD1 or TRBD2 (5 bases each). Trimming cost V 3 bases and J 5 bases, with 23 bases left between them. The CDR3 covers 17 residues. Per the germline V gene, CDR1 is SGHRS and CDR2 is YFSETQ. For the CDR3, the DNA is TGCGCCAGCAGCTCGAGGACTGGGGCTTTAGCCCTGGAGACCCAGTACTTC. Translating gives CASSSRTGALALETQYF.

The gene calls are TRBV7-9 and TRBJ1-1; possibly TRBD1 for D (5 bases). In germline, CDR1 is SEHNR, CDR2 FQNEAQ (reference sequence). This CDR3 comprises 14 residues. Trimming shortened V by 5 bases and J by 6 bases, and 16 bases separated the two germline ends. CDR3 residues: CASSESQANAEAFF. The CDR3 DNA is TGTGCCAGCAGCGAATCACAGGCTAACGCTGAAGCTTTCTTT.

This clonotype appeared many times. V is TRBV4-3 and J is TRBJ2-1; 9 bases line up with TRBD2. The germline gives CDR1 LGHNA, CDR2 YSLEER. The length of the CDR3 is 17 residues. Losses at the gene ends were 1 base for V and 1 base for J; bases not matched to a gene: 5. CDR3 loop: CASSQGPAGGSYNEQFF. The CDR3, as DNA: TGCGCCAGCAGCCAAGGTCCCGCGGGGGGGTCCTACAATGAGCAGTTCTTC.

The chain uses TRBV20-1 and TRBJ1-2, with a tentative D call TRBD1 (6 bases). V was trimmed by 0 bases and J by 5 bases, leaving 16 bases between them. Germline CDR1 DFQATT, CDR2 SNEGSKA (reference sequence). The CDR3 sequence is 15 residues long. CDR3 in amino acids: CSARDQGSSGYGYTF. CDR3 bases: TGCAGTGCTAGAGATCAGGGGTCGTCTGGTTATGGCTACACCTTC.